This T cell receptor beta chain was found in a study of shared clonotypes between healthy human individuals (TCRdb year 2020). General notes on the study: The cohort included a few men and a couple of women between 18 and 49 years of age. Blood TCR repertoires of about 5 healthy adults were deeply sequenced to estimate repertoire size and the extent of clonotype sharing between individuals. Each donor's leukapheresis produced roughly between about 0.8 and 10 billion PBMCs. For each donor, CD4 naive and CD4 memory were each run on three plates, CD8 naive on two plates, and CD8 memory on one plate. Libraries were prepared and TCR repertoires were sequenced by different laboratories using diverse techniques, in order to increase sequencing depth and limit assay-specific biases.

The CDR3 runs 15 residues from the cysteine to the phenylalanine. Of all the DNA, just the CDR3 is kept, 45 bases in frame from base 1. The CDR1 and CDR2 encoded by the germline V gene are MNHEY and SVGAGI. Trimming accounts for 2 bases at V and 4 bases at J, while the number of junction bases matched to no gene is 6. The investigation overall reported the following: Even with the large sequencing depth, rarefaction of the sorted-subset datasets indicated that sequencing was incomplete. Sharing across four donors was observed for around 5% of naive CD4, about 4% of naive CD8, over 2% of memory CD4, and about 0.4% of memory CD8 clonotypes. Estimated clonotype richness was generally larger for naive than for memory subsets. Pairwise subsampling led to the expectation that sequencing depth would affect the degree of clonotype sharing among donors. Only blood was sampled, and tissue TCR repertoires likely differ from those in blood. Compared with non-shared clonotypes, clonotypes shared by all four sorted-subset donors had higher generation probabilities. The small number of donors limited the genetic and exposure-history diversity represented.

In the case of this clone: Its binding antigen is unknown. Base qualities are not at hand, and no much larger clone is one base apart.

The donors were healthy, HIV-negative adults who had no recently reported acute infections or vaccinations. Every donor was a Caucasian adult living in Nashville, Tennessee, USA. CD4+ T cells were enriched through magnetic negative selection, after which naive cells were positively selected on CD45RA and the remaining negative fraction served as the memory subset. After blood collection by leukapheresis, PBMCs were isolated using Ficoll-Histopaque density gradient centrifugation and then cryopreserved in the vapor phase of liquid nitrogen. Analytical flow cytometry was used to check the purity and quantity of each magnetically sorted T cell population. Genomic DNA was isolated from each sorted fraction and quantified by UV absorbance on a Nanodrop 2000c. Using the deep immunoSEQ assay, multiplex PCR amplified TCR CDR3 regions from genomic DNA. Extracted genomic DNA from each cell subset was spread evenly across all wells of several immunoSEQ 96-well plates, with each plate serving as a replicate. For sorted subsets, approximately 0.2 ug of genomic DNA, equivalent to tens of thousands of T cell genomes, went into each replicate PCR. Purified libraries were quantified with a Qubit 3.0 fluorometer, sized on a Bioanalyzer 2100, and re-quantified with the KAPA Library Quantification kit. Every immunoSEQ 96-well plate was sequenced on a separate single-read 150-cycle Illumina NextSeq 550 flow cell. As for the original processing: Because the immunoSEQ output included only junctional sequences and no quality scores, the filtering could not be the same as the filtering used for full-length reads. Sequences were annotated with PyIR, a Python wrapper for IgBLAST v1.9, using IMGT germline references to assign V/J genes and CDR3. Reads with weak V/J assignments (E-value above 1e-6), missing CDR3, stop codons, out-of-frame junctions, or ambiguous translated residues were removed. V3J clonotypes were defined as sequences sharing the same inferred V gene, J gene, and CDR3 amino acid sequence. To compute the percentage overlap between repertoires, the number of shared unique clonotypes was divided by the size of the smaller repertoire. Richness of each repertoire was evaluated using RTK rarefaction, the Chao1 estimator, and Recon v2.1 estimates of unobserved clonotypes. Generation probabilities were computed with OLGA for all TCRbeta clonotypes obtained by the gDNA method from several donors. This is the immuneACCESS table as TCRdb keeps it, with only in-frame sequences that have V and J called. A part of the clones is gone; compared with another copy, unresolved V genes explain less than half, and the rest is unexplained. The DNA was the basis for D and trimming; V, J and clone size are from that table. The sample contains 980,000 or so clones, about 80% of them found a single time. Clones ranked in the top ten supply over 1.3% of the sample.

This receptor was obtained from a man younger than 35 in good health. Material: memory CD4+ T cells sorted from blood. The sample's cell subset or site, from its label and the paper: CD45RA-negative fraction. The V and J segments used are TRBV6-5 and TRBJ2-3; the junction holds 7 bases that match TRBD2. The CDR3 region reads CASSYAGEVADTQYF. The DNA sequence follows: TGTGCCAGCAGTTACGCGGGAGAGGTCGCAGATACGCAGTATTTT.